A selection of T cell receptor beta chains follows, all from one sample in a study of molecular identifiers for immune sequencing clone quantification. TCRdb reprocessed the PCR reads with MiXCR, giving one entry per CDR3 protein. This table has 40,000 to 50,000 distinct CDR3 sequences, 15% to 20% appearing once. The sample comprised naive CD8+ T cells from blood, with Jurkat cell RNA spiked in. The receptors originated from a human donor in good health. Some libraries in this study had Jurkat cell RNA spiked in. CDR3s include the opening cysteine and the closing phenylalanine or tryptophan. D genes are given only for firm matches. Size values are once, few and many counts, or a class for expanded clones, and some rows have none.

d_call	clone_size	cdr3_length	j_call	v_call	cdr3_aa	cdr3_nt
-	many	14	TRBJ1-1	TRBV2	CASNPLGGHTEAFF	TGTGCCAGCAACCCCTTGGGAGGTCACACTGAAGCTTTCTTT
TRBD1	many	14	TRBJ1-1	TRBV29-1	CSVEWTGGNTEAFF	TGCAGCGTTGAATGGACAGGGGGAAACACTGAAGCTTTCTTT
TRBD2	many	13	TRBJ2-1	TRBV29-1	CSLRLANYNEQFF	TGCAGCCTTAGACTAGCGAACTACAATGAGCAGTTCTTC
TRBD1	many	15	TRBJ1-5	TRBV11-2	CASSLGTGVGQPQHF	TGTGCCAGCAGCTTAGGGACAGGGGTTGGTCAGCCCCAGCATTTT
-	-	14	TRBJ2-1	TRBV4-1	CASSHGPSGDEQFF	TGCGCCAGCAGCCACGGGCCCTCGGGGGATGAGCAGTTCTTC
-	many	16	TRBJ2-3	TRBV27	CASGVLGAVSTDTQYF	TGTGCCAGCGGCGTCCTGGGAGCGGTAAGCACAGATACGCAGTATTTT
-	-	14	TRBJ2-7	TRBV4-1	CASSHPGQSYEQYF	TGCGCCAGCAGTCACCCGGGACAAAGCTACGAGCAGTACTTC
TRBD2	-	14	TRBJ2-3	TRBV6-5	CASSHEAGSDTQYF	TGTGCCAGCAGTCATGAAGCGGGGTCAGATACGCAGTATTTT
TRBD1	many	16	TRBJ2-7	TRBV19	CASSPFLRDSRYEQYF	TGTGCCAGTAGTCCATTCCTCCGGGACAGCCGCTACGAGCAGTACTTC
TRBD1	many	14	TRBJ2-2	TRBV7-7	CASSQGARTGELFF	TGTGCCAGCAGTCAGGGGGCAAGGACCGGGGAGCTGTTTTTT
TRBD2	many	16	TRBJ2-3	TRBV4-1	CASSQGSGVGTDTQYF	TGCGCCAGCAGCCAAGGTAGCGGGGTCGGGACAGATACGCAGTATTTT
-	-	14	TRBJ1-5	TRBV5-1	CASSVSGTSQPQHF	TGCGCCAGCAGCGTGTCAGGAACCAGTCAGCCCCAGCATTTT
-	many	12	TRBJ2-2	TRBV23-1	CASSHSDGELFF	TGCGCCAGCAGTCACTCGGACGGGGAGCTGTTTTTT
TRBD1	many	12	TRBJ2-7	TRBV30	CATTGGTYEQYF	TGTGCCACTACAGGGGGCACCTACGAGCAGTACTTC
-	many	12	TRBJ1-5	TRBV27	CASSPIGQPQHF	TGTGCCAGCAGTCCGATTGGTCAGCCCCAGCATTTT
TRBD2	many	16	TRBJ2-3	TRBV6-5	CASTPVTSGITDTQYF	TGTGCCAGCACCCCAGTGACTAGCGGGATCACAGATACGCAGTATTTT
-	many	13	TRBJ2-2	TRBV19	CASSIRVTGELFF	TGTGCCAGTAGTATAAGGGTCACCGGGGAGCTGTTTTTT
-	many	12	TRBJ2-7	TRBV29-1	CSVEAEYYEQYF	TGCAGCGTTGAAGCAGAATACTACGAGCAGTACTTC
-	many	11	TRBJ1-1	TRBV12-3/TRBV12-4	CASSDTGTVDF	TGTGCCAGCAGTGATACGGGTACAGTCGACTTT
-	many	15	TRBJ2-7	TRBV19	CASSIGADYSYEQYF	TGTGCCAGTAGTATAGGGGCCGATTACTCCTACGAGCAGTACTTC
-	many	14	TRBJ2-7	TRBV6-1	CASGGDSQFYEQYF	TGTGCCAGCGGAGGAGACAGTCAATTCTACGAGCAGTACTTC
TRBD1	many	15	TRBJ2-1	TRBV20-1	CSATGPGTVLGEQFF	TGCAGTGCTACCGGTCCCGGGACAGTACTCGGAGAGCAGTTCTTC
TRBD2	medium-sized	15	TRBJ2-3	TRBV27	CASSLLAGVVDTQYF	TGTGCCAGCAGCTTGCTAGCGGGAGTTGTAGATACGCAGTATTTT
-	many	14	TRBJ2-3	TRBV11-2	CASSSEMGADTQYF	TGTGCCAGCAGCTCAGAGATGGGGGCAGATACGCAGTATTTT
TRBD2	many	14	TRBJ2-1	TRBV6-2/TRBV6-3	CASSHGDYHNEQFF	TGTGCCAGCAGTCACGGGGACTACCACAATGAGCAGTTCTTC
-	many	11	TRBJ2-5	TRBV9	CASSSGETQYF	TGTGCCAGCAGCTCTGGGGAGACCCAGTACTTC
-	many	14	TRBJ2-3	TRBV28	CASSSWTNTDTQYF	TGTGCCAGCAGTTCATGGACAAACACAGATACGCAGTATTTT
-	many	15	TRBJ2-5	TRBV19	CASSTYSGPVETQYF	TGTGCCAGTAGTACCTACAGCGGGCCGGTAGAGACCCAGTACTTC
-	many	16	TRBJ1-6	TRBV4-3	CASSQDGAGAESPLHF	TGCGCCAGCAGCCAAGATGGGGCGGGGGCTGAATCACCCCTCCACTTT
TRBD2	many	14	TRBJ2-5	TRBV30	CAWSRREGAETQYF	TGTGCCTGGAGTCGACGGGAGGGTGCAGAGACCCAGTACTTC
TRBD1	many	19	TRBJ1-5	TRBV12-3/TRBV12-4	CASSLGQGAMGPNDQPQHF	TGTGCCAGCAGTTTAGGACAGGGGGCGATGGGCCCCAATGATCAGCCCCAGCATTTT
-	many	13	TRBJ2-7	TRBV11-2	CASSPFRAHEQYF	TGTGCCAGCAGCCCCTTCAGGGCGCACGAGCAGTACTTC
-	many	9	TRBJ1-1	TRBV6-2/TRBV6-3	CASGHEAFF	TGTGCCAGCGGGCATGAAGCTTTCTTT
TRBD2	-	16	TRBJ2-7	TRBV27	CASSNQLVAGVEEQYF	TGTGCCAGCAGCAATCAATTGGTAGCGGGAGTCGAAGAGCAGTACTTC
-	many	16	TRBJ2-5	TRBV5-4	CASSTESIGNQETQYF	TGTGCCAGCAGCACCGAGTCTATTGGGAACCAAGAGACCCAGTACTTC
TRBD1	many	17	TRBJ1-4	TRBV27	CASSPTHTGGDSEKLFF	TGTGCCAGCAGTCCCACACACACAGGGGGAGATAGTGAAAAACTGTTTTTT
-	many	16	TRBJ1-5	TRBV19	CASSPGTRASNQPQHF	TGTGCCAGTAGTCCCGGGACCCGGGCCAGCAATCAGCCCCAGCATTTT
-	-	13	TRBJ2-7	TRBV5-4	CASSWGTGYEQYF	TGTGCCAGCAGCTGGGGGACTGGGTACGAGCAGTACTTC
TRBD2	few	18	TRBJ2-1	TRBV11-2	CASSLETPGLAGFNEQFF	TGTGCCAGCAGCTTAGAGACACCCGGGCTAGCGGGTTTTAATGAGCAGTTCTTC
TRBD1	many	14	TRBJ1-4	TRBV25-1	CASGETGAREKLFF	TGTGCCAGCGGTGAAACAGGGGCCCGTGAAAAACTGTTTTTT